Below are 32 T cell receptor beta chains sequenced from a single sample in a study of regulatory T cells in long-lasting Graves disease. Time point described: newly diagnosed GD, antithyroid drugs for less than 3 months. From PBMCs, RNA was extracted and then used to make the TCR library. Arm-PCR with iRepertoire HTBI primers amplified the CDR3 regions for these TCR beta libraries. TCRdb redid the calling of the multiplex PCR reads with MiXCR, one entry per CDR3 protein. The sample has roughly 380,000 distinct CDR3 sequences, roughly 16% seen once. Specimen: peripheral blood mononuclear cells (PBMCs), collected at new diagnosis, from a patient treated with antithyroid drugs. The receptors come from a female donor with Graves disease.

The rearrangement joins TRBV2 to TRBJ1-3, with a possible D match to TRBD1 (5 bases). The CDR3 spans 14 residues. V shed 3 bases and J shed 10 bases, with 16 bases lying between them. CDR1 SNHLY and CDR2 FYNNEI come from the germline V gene. Here the CDR3 DNA reads TGTGCCAGCAGTGACCTCTTAGGGGCAGCGACCATATATTTT. Its translation is CASSDLLGAATIYF. The whole variable domain, remainder taken from reference TRBV2 and TRBJ1-3, is EPEVTQTPSHQVTQMGQEVILRCVPISNHLYFYWYRQILGQKVEFLVSFYNNEISEKSEIFDDQFSVERPDGSNFTLKIRSTKLEDSAMYFCASSDLLGAATIYFGEGSWLTVV.

V is TRBV4-1 and J is TRBJ2-3; perhaps TRBD2 as D (6 bases). Trimming cost V 4 bases and J 0 bases, with 11 bases left between them. From germline, CDR1 is MGHRA and CDR2 YSYEKL. The CDR3 contains 15 residues. The CDR3 sequence is CASSLREYSTDTQYF. The DNA for the CDR3 is TGCGCCAGCAGCCTTCGGGAGTATAGCACAGATACGCAGTATTTT.

This clonotype has a count of ten or more. This chain joins TRBV7-9 and TRBJ2-7; D gene ambiguous. The V gene lost 6 bases and the J gene lost 7 bases, with 10 bases spanning the gap. This CDR3 is built from 11 residues. In germline, CDR1 is SEHNR, CDR2 FQNEAQ (reference sequence). The CDR3 spells CASSYDWEQYF. CDR3 sequence (DNA): TGTGCCAGCAGTTACGATTGGGAGCAGTACTTC.

This rearrangement joins TRBV9 to TRBJ2-7; 10 bases match TRBD1. Germline CDR1 reads SGDLS; CDR2 reads YYNGEE. This CDR3 is 15 amino acids long. J gave up 6 bases and V 0 bases, and 6 bases lay outside the gene matches. The CDR3 sequence: CASSVGGTGEFEQYF. The CDR3 DNA reads as TGTGCCAGCAGCGTAGGAGGGACAGGGGAATTCGAGCAGTACTTC. The complete variable domain, with remaining parts taken from reference TRBV9 and TRBJ2-7, reads DSGVTQTPKHLITATGQRVTLRCSPRSGDLSVYWYQQSLDQGLQFLIQYYNGEERAKGNILERFSAQQFPDLHSELNLSSLELGDSALYFCASSVGGTGEFEQYFGPGTRLTVT.

With respect to this clonotype: Possible read error: a much larger clone is one base away. This chain links TRBV18 with TRBJ2-7; TRBD2 matches at 7 bases. The CDR3 runs to 14 residues. Germline V gene data show CDR1 as KGHSH and CDR2 as LQKENI. J lost 3 bases, V lost 3 bases, and 5 bases had no gene match. The DNA of the CDR3 is TGTGCCAGCTCACCCATGCGGGACTACTACGAGCAGTACTTC. Protein sequence: CASSPMRDYYEQYF.

This chain connects TRBV9 to TRBJ1-1, with a possible D match to TRBD1 (5 bases). The CDR3 covers 15 residues. Trimming shortened V by 4 bases and J by 5 bases, and 18 bases separated the two germline ends. Looked up from germline, CDR1 is SGDLS and CDR2 is YYNGEE. DNA for the CDR3: TGTGCCAGCAGCCCCCATGAATCAGGGAGGACTGAAGCTTTCTTT. Translation gives CASSPHESGRTEAFF. The whole variable domain, filled in from reference TRBV9 and TRBJ1-1, reads DSGVTQTPKHLITATGQRVTLRCSPRSGDLSVYWYQQSLDQGLQFLIQYYNGEERAKGNILERFSAQQFPDLHSELNLSSLELGDSALYFCASSPHESGRTEAFFGQGTRLTVV.

In this sample, this clonotype turned up many times. The chain links TRBV27 to TRBJ1-2; D might be TRBD1 (5 bases). Trimming left V 6 bases short and J 3 bases short, with 14 bases between. The CDR3 has 14 amino acids. CDR1 is MNHEY, CDR2 SMNVEV, per germline (reference sequence). DNA of the CDR3: TGTGCCAGCAGCTTGGGACTTACCCACTATGGCTACACCTTC. Encoded protein: CASSLGLTHYGYTF.

This clonotype was recorded at least ten times. The rearrangement links TRBV29-1 to TRBJ2-7; the match to TRBD1 covers 7 bases. This CDR3 spans 14 amino acids. CDR1 is SQVTM and CDR2 is ANQGSEA in the germline V gene. J lost 0 bases, V lost 6 bases, and 8 bases had no gene match. The CDR3 reads CSVAYRGNSYEQYF. The CDR3 bases are TGCAGCGTCGCATACAGGGGTAACTCCTACGAGCAGTACTTC.

This clonotype was seen more than once but under ten times. V is TRBV7-2 and J is TRBJ2-5, with unresolved D. V was shortened by 1 base and J by 4 bases, with 13 bases between the two germline ends. This CDR3 spans 15 amino acids. Germline assignment: CDR1 SGHTA and CDR2 FQGNSA. The CDR3 nucleotides are TGTGCCAGCAGCTTAGGATGGCGGCAGTTAGAGACCCAGTACTTC. Amino acid sequence: CASSLGWRQLETQYF. The full variable domain, in which reference TRBV7-2 and TRBJ2-5 provide the parts outside the CDR3, is GAGVSQSPSNKVTEKGKDVELRCDPISGHTALYWYRQSLGQGLEFLIYFQGNSAPDKSGLPSDRFSAERTGGSVSTLTIQRTQQEDSAVYLCASSLGWRQLETQYFGPGTRLLVL.

This clonotype has ten or more counts. The V gene is TRBV29-1, the J gene TRBJ2-3; 8 nucleotides line up with TRBD2. From germline, CDR1 is SQVTM and CDR2 ANQGSEA. V shed 7 bases and J 5 bases; nucleotides not matched to a gene: 11. This CDR3 region has 14 residues. The CDR3 protein is CSGALAGSIDTQYF. The DNA of the CDR3 is TGCAGCGGGGCGCTAGCGGGCTCGATAGATACGCAGTATTTT.

This clonotype was recorded many times. The chain carries TRBV6-1 and TRBJ2-5; possibly TRBD1 or TRBD2 for D (5 bases each). This CDR3 spans 14 amino acids. Germline V lookup: CDR1 MNHNS, CDR2 SASEGT. Trimming shortened V by 5 bases and J by 5 bases, and 15 bases separated the two germline ends. The CDR3 sequence is CASSPGPREETQYF. DNA for the CDR3: TGTGCCAGCAGTCCGGGACCGCGTGAGGAGACCCAGTACTTC.

In this sample, this clonotype turned up many times. The chain recombines TRBV15 with TRBJ1-5; D is perhaps TRBD1 (5 bases). The CDR3 runs 17 residues. Germline V gives CDR1 LNHNV, CDR2 YYDKDF (reference sequence). The V end lost 5 bases, the J end lost 2 bases, and 19 bases lay between the germline ends. This chain's CDR3 is CATSGPPTARGNQPQHF. CDR3 DNA: TGTGCCACCAGCGGACCACCGACAGCTAGGGGCAATCAGCCCCAGCATTTT.

This clonotype appeared many times. V is TRBV4-1 and J is TRBJ2-7; a weak D match, TRBD1 (5 bases). V was cut by 4 bases and J by 4 bases, with 11 bases left in between. CDR1 is MGHRA and CDR2 is YSYEKL in the germline V gene. CDR3 size: 13 residues. The CDR3 is CASSPVRDYEQYF. The CDR3, as DNA: TGCGCCAGCAGCCCGGTCAGGGATTACGAGCAGTACTTC.

At least ten counts were recorded for this clonotype. This chain uses TRBV7-6 with TRBJ1-1; D might be TRBD1 (5 bases). V was clipped by 2 bases and J by 3 bases, with 10 bases between them. CDR3 size: 14 residues. CDR1 is SGHVS and CDR2 is FNYEAQ in the germline V gene. CDR3 sequence reads: CASSLTTEDTEAFF. In nucleotides, the CDR3 is TGTGCCAGCAGCTTAACGACAGAAGACACTGAAGCTTTCTTT.

The chain has TRBV5-6 and TRBJ1-1; perhaps TRBD1 as D (5 bases). The CDR3 sequence is 15 residues long. Germline loops: CDR1 SGHDT, CDR2 YYEEEE. V lost 2 bases, J lost 0 bases, and 11 bases lay in between. The CDR3 here is CASSFRGSMNTEAFF. The DNA for the CDR3 is TGTGCCAGCAGCTTCCGGGGCTCAATGAACACTGAAGCTTTCTTT.

This clonotype was detected many times. This rearrangement joins TRBV29-1 to TRBJ2-3; 9 bases are a match to TRBD1. This CDR3 is 15 amino acids long. J was trimmed by 1 base and V by 6 bases; bases with no gene match: 8. From germline, CDR1 is SQVTM and CDR2 ANQGSEA. The CDR3 region is CSVELRDRGTDTQYF. The CDR3 nucleotides are TGCAGCGTCGAACTCCGGGACAGGGGCACAGATACGCAGTATTTT.

The chain links TRBV20-1 to TRBJ1-1, with D unresolved. Germline loops: CDR1 DFQATT, CDR2 SNEGSKA (reference sequence). Trimming took off 4 bases at V and 0 bases at J, with 12 bases between the two ends. The CDR3 has 14 residues. In nucleotides, the CDR3 is TGCAGTGCTAATGGCAGGAGAATGAACACTGAAGCTTTCTTT. It specifies CSANGRRMNTEAFF.

This chain links TRBV12-3 or TRBV12-4 with TRBJ2-5; no definite D call. The V end was cut by 3 bases, the J end by 5 bases, with 13 bases between. This CDR3 has 14 amino acids. CDR3 region: CASSLNGRNETQYF. The CDR3 nucleotides read TGTGCCAGCAGTTTGAATGGCAGGAATGAGACCCAGTACTTC.

This clonotype was observed many times. The rearrangement uses TRBV29-1 and TRBJ2-7; 8 bases match TRBD2. The CDR3 totals 12 residues. CDR1 is SQVTM, CDR2 ANQGSEA, per germline. The V and J ends lost 4 bases and 5 bases, in that order; junction bases with no gene match: 4. CDR3 residues: CSVVGRAHEQYF. CDR3 sequence (DNA): TGCAGCGTTGTCGGGAGGGCACACGAGCAGTACTTC.

V and J are TRBV6-2 or TRBV6-3 and TRBJ2-2, with unresolved D. This CDR3 comprises 13 residues. CDR1 and CDR2 from the germline V gene are MNHEY and SVGEGT. Trimming took off 2 bases at V and 5 bases at J, with 6 bases between the two ends. The CDR3 nucleotides read TGTGCCAGCAGTTACAGGGTTACCGGGGAGCTGTTTTTT. It yields the protein CASSYRVTGELFF.

There are many counts of this clonotype. The V call is TRBV18, the J call TRBJ2-1, with no clear D. Germline loops: CDR1 KGHSH, CDR2 LQKENI. V shed 1 base and J shed 3 bases, with 7 bases lying between them. CDR3 length: 14 residues. The CDR3 region has the DNA TGTGCCAGCTCACCACGTCAGCTCTACAATGAGCAGTTCTTC. Amino acid sequence: CASSPRQLYNEQFF.

The table lists this clonotype with many counts. The chain couples TRBV6-2 or TRBV6-3 to TRBJ2-1; D might be TRBD1 (6 bases). The CDR3 is 15 residues long. Germline-derived CDR1 and CDR2 are MNHEY and SVGEGT. Trimming shortened V by 6 bases and J by 5 bases, and 17 bases separated the two germline ends. The CDR3 region is CASRPGQSKNNEQFF. The CDR3, as DNA: TGTGCCAGCAGACCCGGACAGTCGAAAAACAATGAGCAGTTCTTC.

This clonotype was detected only a few times. The CDR3 DNA sequence: TGTGCCAGCAGCTTAGACTCCCCTAGTAGCAATCAGCCCCAGCATTTT. This encodes CASSLDSPSSNQPQHF. This chain uses TRBV7-9 with TRBJ1-5; no clear D gene. Between the trimmed V and J ends, which lost 1 base and 0 bases, there was a span of 10 bases. Per the germline V gene, CDR1 is SEHNR and CDR2 is FQNEAQ (reference sequence). There are 16 residues in the CDR3.

V and J are TRBV4-2 and TRBJ1-6, with D maybe TRBD1 (5 bases). Germline-derived CDR1 and CDR2 are LGHNA and YNFKEQ. Trimming cost V 1 base and J 10 bases, with 17 bases left between them. The CDR3 contains 16 residues. CDR3 bases: TGTGCCAGCAGCCAAGGTCCGACAGAGAGAGGATCACCCCTCCACTTT. Translating gives CASSQGPTERGSPLHF.

This clonotype was detected ten times or more. The chain joins TRBV30 to TRBJ2-1; D ambiguous. Germline CDR1 is GTSNPN and CDR2 is SVGIG (reference sequence). The CDR3 extends over 12 amino acids. Trimming removed 2 bases from V and 8 bases from J, with 10 bases in between. CDR3 coding DNA: TGTGCCTGGAGTCCCAGTGGGTATGAGCAGTTCTTC. Protein: CAWSPSGYEQFF.

This clonotype was seen at least ten times. V and J are TRBV7-9 and TRBJ2-3; TRBD1 matches at 7 bases. The CDR3 loop spans 15 amino acids. Germline V gene data show CDR1 as SEHNR and CDR2 as FQNEAQ (reference sequence). Germline trimming cut 5 bases from V and 4 bases from J; bases unmatched to any gene: 9. The CDR3, as DNA: TGTGCCAGCAGCCGAGACAGGGTTGGGGCAGATACGCAGTATTTT. Protein product: CASSRDRVGADTQYF.

This clonotype was seen repeatedly, ten times or more. The J gene is TRBJ1-2, the V gene TRBV15, with D perhaps matching TRBD1 (6 bases). V was shortened by 5 bases and J by 4 bases, with 20 bases between the two germline ends. Germline V gene data show CDR1 as LNHNV and CDR2 as YYDKDF (reference sequence). The length of the CDR3 is 16 residues. DNA for the CDR3: TGTGCCACCAGCGCCCACAGGGAGAGAGTCCCCTATGGCTACACCTTC. Translating gives CATSAHRERVPYGYTF.

The sample holds many counts of this clonotype. This chain connects TRBV5-6 to TRBJ1-2; TRBD1 matches 7 bases. The trim removed 0 bases at V and 0 bases at J, leaving 8 bases unmatched. The germline V gene has CDR1 SGHDT and CDR2 YYEEEE. This CDR3 region has 17 residues. The CDR3 DNA reads as TGTGCCAGCAGCTTGGACAGGGGTTCTCGAGCTAACTATGGCTACACCTTC. Amino acid sequence: CASSLDRGSRANYGYTF.

This clonotype was recorded at least ten times. This rearrangement joins TRBV11-2 to TRBJ2-7, with TRBD2 matching 13 bases. V was clipped by 5 bases and J by 5 bases; unmatched bases: 3. Germline V CDR1 and CDR2: SGHAT, FQNNGV. This CDR3 has 14 amino acids. For the CDR3, the DNA is TGTGCCAGCAGCAAAGGACTAGCGGGAGACGAGCAGTACTTC. Translated, it gives CASSKGLAGDEQYF. The full variable domain, rest sourced from reference TRBV11-2 and TRBJ2-7, is EAGVAQSPRYKIIEKRQSVAFWCNPISGHATLYWYQQILGQGPKLLIQFQNNGVVDDSQLPKDRFSAERLKGVDSTLKIQPAKLEDSAVYLCASSKGLAGDEQYFGPGTRLTVT.

This clonotype was seen just once. A clone one base away is much larger, so this may be a read error. This sequence joins TRBV11-2 and TRBJ2-5; 8 positions agree with TRBD2. Unmatched junction bases numbered 13, after V lost 8 bases and J lost 5 bases. The CDR3 length is 15 residues. Germline-derived CDR1 and CDR2 are SGHAT and FQNNGV. The CDR3 sequence: CASSTSARPLETQYF. The CDR3 DNA reads TGTGCCAGCTCGACTAGCGCGAGGCCCCTTGAGACCCAGTACTTC.

V usage is TRBV7-2 and J usage is TRBJ2-1; 11 positions agree with TRBD2. The CDR3 totals 18 residues. V was clipped by 3 bases and J by 7 bases; unmatched bases: 14. The germline CDR1 and CDR2 sequences are SGHTA and FQGNSA. CDR3 residues: CASSFRPDIAGGLNEQFF. The CDR3 nucleotides read TGTGCCAGCAGCTTCCGACCGGACATAGCGGGAGGGCTGAATGAGCAGTTCTTC.

The J gene is TRBJ2-5, the V gene TRBV9; the D is unclear. The CDR3 spans 13 residues. V was shortened by 0 bases and J by 1 base, with 4 bases between the two germline ends. Germline CDR1 SGDLS, CDR2 YYNGEE. The CDR3: CASSVATQETQYF. As DNA, the CDR3 is TGTGCCAGCAGCGTAGCGACCCAAGAGACCCAGTACTTC.